This T cell receptor (beta chain) stems from a study of T cells in Graves' hyperthyroidism and ophthalmopathy. TCR beta CDR3 sequences were amplified from RNA transcripts. HTBI primers drove first-round RT-PCR of the TCR CDR3. TCRdb reprocessed the multiplex PCR reads with MiXCR, giving one entry per CDR3 protein. The data contain fewer than 700,000 distinct CDR3 sequences, over 15% of them seen just once; the ten biggest clones take up 17%. A NOSPECS grade of at least 4, a Clinical Activity Score of at least 3 and duration under 3 months were recorded in ophthalmopathy patients. Uncontrolled infection, other autoimmune disease, pregnancy or lactation excluded patients. This clonotype has a count of ten or more. The clonotype comes from a woman aged 18-29 years with Graves' ophthalmopathy. Sequenced: blood.

CDR3 protein: CASSPQGALGANVLTF. CDR3 DNA: TGTGCCAGCAGCCCACAGGGGGCGCTGGGGGCCAACGTCCTGACTTTC. The chain has TRBV7-6 and TRBJ2-6; 9 bases are a match to TRBD1. With V trimmed by 5 bases and J by 4 bases, 6 bases remained unmatched. Germline V gene sequence: CDR1 SGHVS, CDR2 FNYEAQ. The CDR3 contains 16 residues.